The 10 T cell receptor beta chains below all came from one sample that was sequenced in a study of OX40 agonist ivuxolimab in advanced cancers. Assay: immunoSEQ multiplex PCR; the TCRdb copy retains only in-frame clones and omits some. This repertoire shows fewer than 80,000 clones, about 88% found once; its top ten account for roughly 1.2%. The sample was CD4+ or CD8+ T cells sorted from blood, taken in a trial of the OX40 agonist ivuxolimab. These receptors came from an adult with an advanced solid tumor such as melanoma, head and neck, liver or kidney cancer.

This clone was seen a handful of times. The chain carries TRBV7-2 and TRBJ2-3, with a possible D match to TRBD1 (6 bases). The germline CDR1 and CDR2 sequences are SGHTA and FQGNSA. The CDR3 sequence is 15 residues long. Deletions cut 3 bases from V and 4 bases from J, with 14 bases between. The CDR3 loop reads CASSFPGAEADTQYF. For the CDR3, the DNA is TGTGCCAGCAGCTTTCCAGGGGCTGAGGCAGATACGCAGTATTTT.

This chain uses TRBV6-6 with TRBJ2-3; D is ambiguous. The CDR3 is 13 residues long. Per germline, CDR1 MNHNY and CDR2 SVGAGI (reference sequence). V was clipped by 6 bases and J by 4 bases, with 11 bases between them. Here the CDR3 reads CASSPASADTQYF. The DNA for the CDR3 is TGTGCCAGCAGCCCCGCTAGTGCAGATACGCAGTATTTT.

The V and J genes are TRBV5-4 and TRBJ1-2; tentative D call: TRBD1 (6 bases). Per the germline V gene, CDR1 is SGHNT and CDR2 is YYREEE (reference sequence). V shed 0 bases and J shed 0 bases, with 15 bases lying between them. The CDR3 spans 17 residues. In DNA, the CDR3 is TGTGCCAGCAGCTTGGCCACGGGGGCGCGGGCTAACTATGGCTACACCTTC. Amino acids: CASSLATGARANYGYTF.

CDR3 sequence reads: CASSYGGETQYF. The CDR3 DNA sequence: TGTGCCAGCAGTTACGGAGGGGAGACCCAGTACTTC. V is TRBV6-5 and J is TRBJ2-5, with D tentatively TRBD2 (6 bases). Germline CDR1 reads MNHEY; CDR2 reads SVGAGI. The CDR3 has 12 amino acids. With 2 bases removed from V and 5 bases from J, the gap between germline ends came to 6 bases.

The V call is TRBV2, the J call TRBJ1-2; D possibly corresponds to TRBD1 (6 bases). The CDR3 contains 13 residues. In germline, CDR1 is SNHLY, CDR2 FYNNEI. The V and J ends lost 7 bases and 7 bases respectively, with 16 bases between them. CDR3 loop: CASTGTYQTGYTF. CDR3 DNA: TGTGCCAGCACTGGGACATATCAAACTGGCTACACCTTC. Full variable domain (outside the CDR3, taken from reference TRBV2 and TRBJ1-2): EPEVTQTPSHQVTQMGQEVILRCVPISNHLYFYWYRQILGQKVEFLVSFYNNEISEKSEIFDDQFSVERPDGSNFTLKIRSTKLEDSAMYFCASTGTYQTGYTFGSGTRLTVV.

This clone was recorded once. V usage is TRBV27 and J usage is TRBJ2-2; D not resolved. The CDR3 totals 15 residues. The V end lost 3 bases, the J end lost 3 bases, and 11 bases lay between the germline ends. Per germline, CDR1 MNHEY and CDR2 SMNVEV (reference sequence). The CDR3 sequence is CASSFFREDTGELFF. The DNA of the CDR3 is TGTGCCAGCAGTTTTTTTAGGGAAGACACCGGGGAGCTGTTTTTT.

The rearrangement uses TRBV6-1 and TRBJ2-2; possible D gene TRBD2, 5 bases. The CDR3 is 16 amino acids. The V end was cut by 4 bases, the J end by 3 bases, with 15 bases between. The germline gives CDR1 MNHNS, CDR2 SASEGT. The CDR3, as DNA: TGTGCCAGCAGTGCCCAGTGGCAGCGGTACACCGGGGAGCTGTTTTTT. Encoded protein: CASSAQWQRYTGELFF.

CDR3 nucleotides: TGTGCCAGCAGGCCCAAGGACATAGCCTACGAGCAGTACTTC. This sequence encodes CASRPKDIAYEQYF. The chain links TRBV25-1 to TRBJ2-7; possible D gene TRBD1, 5 bases. This CDR3 contains 14 residues. Germline V gene lookup returns CDR1 MGHDK and CDR2 SYGVNS. V lost 6 bases and J 2 bases, leaving 14 bases between the germline ends.

The chain employs TRBV7-6 and TRBJ1-2; 9 nucleotides agree with TRBD1. The CDR3 has 15 residues. The V and J ends lost 3 bases and 7 bases, in that order; junction bases with no gene match: 9. Germline assignment: CDR1 SGHVS and CDR2 FNYEAQ. The chain's CDR3 is CASSFSGQGRSGYTF. CDR3 nucleotide sequence: TGTGCCAGCAGCTTCTCGGGACAGGGACGAAGTGGCTACACCTTC.

This rearrangement joins TRBV18 to TRBJ2-2; D remains ambiguous. V lost 2 bases to trimming and J lost 7 bases, with 8 bases between them. Germline CDR1 KGHSH, CDR2 LQKENI. CDR3 length: 13 amino acids. The CDR3, as DNA: TGTGCCAGCTCACCAGGGGAATACGGGGAGCTGTTTTTT. It translates to CASSPGEYGELFF.